The 28 T cell receptor beta chains presented below share a single source sample, sequenced in a study of shared clonotypes between healthy human individuals. Terminally differentiated effector memory CD45RA+ cells were excluded by CCR7 positive selection of CD45RO-negative cells. Some clones are missing from TCRdb's copy, which holds only in-frame ones; the method was immunoSEQ multiplex PCR. Of around 1.9 million clones listed, around 95% were seen once; the top ten hold 1.5% to 2%. Input material: naive CD8+ T cells from PBMCs. All receptors derive from a man between 18 and 35 years old in good health. Some clones in this sample may be carry-over from other donors' samples.

This chain joins TRBV27 and TRBJ2-6; no clear D. Looked up from germline, CDR1 is MNHEY and CDR2 is SMNVEV (reference sequence). This CDR3 has 14 residues. Trimming pared 7 bases from V and 0 bases from J, leaving 7 bases between. Here the CDR3 reads CASISLSGANVLTF. The CDR3 nucleotides are TGTGCCAGCATTTCCCTCTCTGGGGCCAACGTCCTGACTTTC.

V is TRBV18 and J is TRBJ1-2; 7 nucleotides line up with TRBD1. The CDR3 spans 12 residues. Trimming cost V 6 bases and J 8 bases; bases outside gene matches: 6. CDR1 is KGHSH and CDR2 is LQKENI in the germline V gene. This CDR3 is CASSPDREGYTF. The CDR3, as DNA: TGTGCCAGCTCGCCCGACAGGGAAGGCTACACCTTC.

Regarding this clone: The sample holds other DNA sequences that translate to the same CDR3. This chain connects TRBV6-5 to TRBJ1-1; 7 bases are shared with TRBD1. J gave up 1 base and V 2 bases, and 1 base lay outside the gene matches. The CDR3 runs to 14 residues. CDR1 is MNHEY and CDR2 is SVGAGI in the germline V gene. CDR3 amino acids: CASSYRGQNTEAFF. DNA of the CDR3: TGTGCCAGCAGTTACAGGGGGCAGAACACTGAAGCTTTCTTT.

The rearrangement joins TRBV4-1 to TRBJ2-7; D may be TRBD1 (5 bases). CDR1 is MGHRA and CDR2 is YSYEKL in the germline V gene. Trimming took 4 bases from V and 0 from J, leaving 10 bases between them. The CDR3 loop spans 14 amino acids. The CDR3 sequence: CASSLKQASYEQYF. The DNA of the CDR3 is TGCGCCAGCAGCCTCAAACAGGCCTCCTACGAGCAGTACTTC.

This clone showed up just once. V and J are TRBV15 and TRBJ2-2, with TRBD1 matching 7 bases. This CDR3 is 16 amino acids long. The germline CDR1 and CDR2 sequences are LNHNV and YYDKDF (reference sequence). V was clipped by 3 bases and J by 4 bases; unmatched bases: 8. In DNA form, the CDR3 reads TGTGCCACCAGCAGTTACCGGGACAGAGTCACCGGGGAGCTGTTTTTT. Residues: CATSSYRDRVTGELFF.

This clone has a handful of counts. At the DNA level, this CDR3 is encoded by other sequences in the same sample as well. This chain uses TRBV9 with TRBJ2-2, with unresolved D. This CDR3 spans 14 amino acids. From germline, CDR1 is SGDLS and CDR2 YYNGEE. The V end was cut by 1 base, the J end by 1 base, with 5 bases between. The DNA for the CDR3 is TGTGCCAGCAGCGTATACGGGAACACCGGGGAGCTGTTTTTT. Translation: CASSVYGNTGELFF.

This sequence joins TRBV4-1 and TRBJ2-3; 7 nucleotides line up with TRBD2. Losses at the gene ends were 5 bases for V and 0 bases for J; bases not matched to a gene: 8. The CDR3 runs 16 residues. Per the germline V gene, CDR1 is MGHRA and CDR2 is YSYEKL. The CDR3 nucleotides read TGCGCCAGCAGCGGCACGGCGGGAGCTAGCACAGATACGCAGTATTTT. Translated, it gives CASSGTAGASTDTQYF.

The chain links TRBV19 to TRBJ1-2, with D perhaps matching TRBD1 (6 bases). V was shortened by 7 bases and J by 3 bases, with 21 bases between the two germline ends. This CDR3 is built from 16 residues. Germline V gives CDR1 LNHDA, CDR2 SQIVND (reference sequence). Here the CDR3 reads CASKLLGGPADYGYTF. CDR3 nucleotides: TGTGCCAGTAAATTGCTGGGGGGCCCGGCGGACTATGGCTACACCTTC.

The rearrangement joins TRBV19 to TRBJ2-7; 11 positions match TRBD1. Germline V gene sequence: CDR1 LNHDA, CDR2 SQIVND (reference sequence). The CDR3 has 14 residues. Trimming cost V 4 bases and J 10 bases; bases outside gene matches: 9. CDR3 in amino acids: CASSNRDRGTGQYF. Written as DNA, the CDR3 is TGTGCCAGTAGTAACCGGGACAGGGGGACGGGACAGTACTTC.

V gene TRBV7-3 combines with J gene TRBJ1-3; perhaps TRBD1 as D (5 bases). V dropped 5 bases and J dropped 0 bases, with 11 bases sitting between them. The CDR3 runs 15 residues. Germline lookup yields CDR1 SGHTA and CDR2 FQGTGA. The CDR3 sequence: CASSLVGASGNTIYF. The CDR3 bases are TGTGCCAGCAGCCTCGTCGGGGCCTCTGGAAACACCATATATTTT.

The V and J genes are TRBV27 and TRBJ1-5; 7 bases agree with TRBD1. CDR1 MNHEY and CDR2 SMNVEV come from the germline V gene (reference sequence). Trimming at V came to 4 bases and at J to 4 bases, leaving 4 bases not matched to a gene. The CDR3 length is 14 residues. The CDR3 DNA sequence: TGTGCCAGCAGTTCACAGGGGAGGAATCAGCCCCAGCATTTT. Translating gives CASSSQGRNQPQHF.

The genes are TRBV10-3 and TRBJ2-7, with 12 bases that match TRBD2. Germline lookup yields CDR1 ENHRY and CDR2 SYGVKD. V shed 8 bases and J 7 bases; nucleotides not matched to a gene: 9. CDR3 length equals 14 residues. The CDR3 sequence is CAIGSSGRGEEQYF. The CDR3 region has the DNA TGTGCCATCGGTTCTAGCGGGAGGGGAGAAGAGCAGTACTTC.

Turning to this clone: Distinct nucleotide sequences in the sample also encode this CDR3. V is TRBV29-1 and J is TRBJ2-3; D gene unclear. Looked up from germline, CDR1 is SQVTM and CDR2 is ANQGSEA. Between the trimmed V and J ends, which lost 4 bases and 0 bases, there was a span of 5 bases. The CDR3 has 12 amino acids. CDR3 coding DNA: TGCAGCGTTGTGGGCAGCACAGATACGCAGTATTTT. Amino acids: CSVVGSTDTQYF.

V is TRBV4-3 and J is TRBJ1-1; possible D gene TRBD1, 5 bases. V was shortened by 1 base and J by 5 bases, with 14 bases between the two germline ends. Germline CDR1 reads LGHNA; CDR2 reads YSLEER. The CDR3 runs 15 residues. The CDR3 protein is CASSQGWGSRTEAFF. The CDR3 DNA reads TGCGCCAGCAGCCAAGGCTGGGGGTCTCGGACTGAAGCTTTCTTT.

There are a few counts of this clone. This sample includes further DNA sequences coding for the same CDR3. The rearrangement uses TRBV4-1 and TRBJ1-5; D is unresolved. CDR1 and CDR2 (germline): MGHRA, YSYEKL. CDR3 length equals 15 residues. The V end was cut by 1 base, the J end by 1 base, with 8 bases between. This CDR3 reads CASSQGTGSNQPQHF. CDR3 sequence (DNA): TGCGCCAGCAGCCAAGGGACGGGAAGCAATCAGCCCCAGCATTTT.

The chain combines TRBV5-1 with TRBJ1-1; D ambiguous. V was cut by 0 bases and J by 1 base, with 13 bases left in between. Germline V gene data show CDR1 as SGHRS and CDR2 as YFSETQ. The CDR3 spans 16 residues. The CDR3 DNA reads TGCGCCAGCAGCTTGGCCTGGGCCGTGGGGAACACTGAAGCTTTCTTT. Amino acid sequence: CASSLAWAVGNTEAFF.

The chain uses TRBV7-9 and TRBJ1-5; D is possibly TRBD1 (5 bases). The CDR3 is made up of 16 amino acids. Trimming pared 2 bases from V and 4 bases from J, leaving 15 bases between. Germline-derived CDR1 and CDR2 are SEHNR and FQNEAQ (reference sequence). CDR3 loop: CASSLFRGQGNQPQHF. In DNA, the CDR3 is TGTGCCAGCAGCTTATTCAGAGGCCAGGGTAATCAGCCCCAGCATTTT.

The V and J genes are TRBV19 and TRBJ2-7; a possible D gene is TRBD2 (6 bases). Trimming shortened V by 6 bases and J by 1 base, and 10 bases separated the two germline ends. The CDR3 consists of 13 residues. The V gene's germline CDR1 is LNHDA and CDR2 SQIVND (reference sequence). CDR3 coding DNA: TGTGCCAGTAGCCTGGACTATTCCTACGAGCAGTACTTC. This sequence encodes CASSLDYSYEQYF.

The gene calls are TRBV6-6 and TRBJ1-2; D not resolved. The CDR3 length is 13 residues. The V gene lost 2 bases and the J gene lost 4 bases, with 8 bases spanning the gap. Germline V gives CDR1 MNHNY, CDR2 SVGAGI (reference sequence). The CDR3 is CASSYGQIYGYTF. CDR3 DNA: TGTGCCAGCAGTTACGGGCAGATCTATGGCTACACCTTC.

This chain joins TRBV27 and TRBJ2-7; D is ambiguous. The CDR3 length is 12 residues. Germline CDR1 reads MNHEY; CDR2 reads SMNVEV (reference sequence). V lost 5 bases, J lost 7 bases, and 12 bases lay in between. The CDR3 DNA is TGTGCCAGCAGTAATCAAGGGTGGGAGCAGTACTTC. Protein product: CASSNQGWEQYF.

The chain joins TRBV11-2 to TRBJ2-7; the D is unclear. Germline-derived CDR1 and CDR2 are SGHAT and FQNNGV. The CDR3 consists of 16 residues. Trimming took 0 bases from V and 2 from J, leaving 14 bases between them. DNA for the CDR3: TGTGCCAGCAGCTTAGAGGCTCGTCGGAACACCTACGAGCAGTACTTC. Translated: CASSLEARRNTYEQYF.

This chain connects TRBV30 to TRBJ2-1; unclear D gene. CDR3 length: 12 residues. Germline CDR1 is GTSNPN and CDR2 is SVGIG (reference sequence). The germline V and J ends were trimmed by 2 bases and 7 bases, with 9 bases remaining between them. The DNA for the CDR3 is TGTGCCTGGAGTAACGGTGGGAATGAGCAGTTCTTC. Translated, it gives CAWSNGGNEQFF.

This clone has more than one count but fewer than ten. The chain joins TRBV5-6 to TRBJ1-5; maybe TRBD1 (5 bases). Deletions cut 2 bases from V and 4 bases from J, with 10 bases between. The CDR3 is made up of 14 amino acids. Germline-derived CDR1 and CDR2 are SGHDT and YYEEEE. CDR3 sequence reads: CASSFLQGNQPQHF. The DNA of the CDR3 is TGTGCCAGCAGCTTTCTCCAGGGTAATCAGCCCCAGCATTTT.

The genes are TRBV6-5 and TRBJ2-7; 14 nucleotides align to TRBD2. Trimming at V came to 4 bases and at J to 2 bases, leaving 4 bases not matched to a gene. CDR1 MNHEY and CDR2 SVGAGI come from the germline V gene. The CDR3 sequence is 16 residues long. The CDR3 region is CASSFRLAGGPYEQYF. DNA of the CDR3: TGTGCCAGCAGTTTCCGACTAGCGGGAGGGCCCTACGAGCAGTACTTC.

J is TRBJ1-5 and V is TRBV19, with D possibly TRBD1 on 5 matching bases. The germline CDR1 and CDR2 sequences are LNHDA and SQIVND (reference sequence). Trimming took off 6 bases at V and 5 bases at J, with 17 bases between the two ends. The CDR3 totals 15 residues. CDR3 nucleotide sequence: TGTGCCAGTAGGGAACAGGAACGATTGGATCAGCCCCAGCATTTT. Translated, it gives CASREQERLDQPQHF.

The V gene is TRBV7-6, the J gene TRBJ2-7, with 8 bases matching TRBD1. The germline gives CDR1 SGHVS, CDR2 FNYEAQ. Trimming cost V 2 bases and J 2 bases; bases outside gene matches: 11. The CDR3 is 17 residues long. The DNA for the CDR3 is TGTGCCAGCAGCTTATTTATAAGGACAGGGTCAACCTACGAGCAGTACTTC. As protein: CASSLFIRTGSTYEQYF.

This clone was seen once. The chain has TRBV7-9 and TRBJ2-1, with D hard to call. The germline gives CDR1 SEHNR, CDR2 FQNEAQ (reference sequence). This CDR3 region has 13 residues. V was trimmed by 3 bases and J by 6 bases, leaving 9 bases between them. CDR3 amino acids: CASSFTSFNEQFF. CDR3 nucleotide sequence: TGTGCCAGCAGCTTTACATCGTTCAATGAGCAGTTCTTC. The full variable domain, completed using reference TRBV7-9 and TRBJ2-1, is DTGVSQNPRHKITKRGQNVTFRCDPISEHNRLYWYRQTLGQGPEFLTYFQNEAQLEKSRLLSDRFSAERPKGSFSTLEIQRTEQGDSAMYLCASSFTSFNEQFFGPGTRLTVL.

The table lists this clone with a few counts. The chain uses TRBV9 and TRBJ1-5; D ambiguous. The CDR3 sequence is 14 residues long. V lost 4 bases to trimming and J lost 0 bases, with 8 bases between them. Germline V gives CDR1 SGDLS, CDR2 YYNGEE. The CDR3 DNA follows: TGTGCCAGCAGCCAGGAAAATAGCAATCAGCCCCAGCATTTT. Its translation is CASSQENSNQPQHF.